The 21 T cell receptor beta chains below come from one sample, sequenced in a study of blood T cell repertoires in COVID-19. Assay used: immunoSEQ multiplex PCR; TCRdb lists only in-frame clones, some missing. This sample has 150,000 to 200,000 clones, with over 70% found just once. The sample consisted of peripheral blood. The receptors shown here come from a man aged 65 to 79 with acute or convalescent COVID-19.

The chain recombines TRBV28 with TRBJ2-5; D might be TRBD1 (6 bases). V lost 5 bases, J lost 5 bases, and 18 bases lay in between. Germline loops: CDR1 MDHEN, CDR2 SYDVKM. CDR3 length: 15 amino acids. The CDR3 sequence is CASSSIQGIEETQYF. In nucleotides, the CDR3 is TGTGCCAGCAGTAGCATACAGGGAATTGAGGAGACCCAGTACTTC. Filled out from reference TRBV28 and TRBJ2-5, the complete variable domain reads DVKVTQSSRYLVKRTGEKVFLECVQDMDHENMFWYRQDPGLGLRLIYFSYDVKMKEKGDIPEGYSVSREKKERFSLILESASTNQTSMYLCASSSIQGIEETQYFGPGTRLLVL.

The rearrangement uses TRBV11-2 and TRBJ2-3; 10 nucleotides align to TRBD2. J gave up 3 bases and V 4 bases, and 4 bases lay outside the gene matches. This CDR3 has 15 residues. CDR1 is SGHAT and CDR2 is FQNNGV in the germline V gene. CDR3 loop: CASSYLAGATDTQYF. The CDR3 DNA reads TGTGCCAGCAGCTATCTAGCGGGAGCTACAGATACGCAGTATTTT. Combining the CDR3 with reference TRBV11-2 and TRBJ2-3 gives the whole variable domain EAGVAQSPRYKIIEKRQSVAFWCNPISGHATLYWYQQILGQGPKLLIQFQNNGVVDDSQLPKDRFSAERLKGVDSTLKIQPAKLEDSAVYLCASSYLAGATDTQYFGPGTRLTVL.

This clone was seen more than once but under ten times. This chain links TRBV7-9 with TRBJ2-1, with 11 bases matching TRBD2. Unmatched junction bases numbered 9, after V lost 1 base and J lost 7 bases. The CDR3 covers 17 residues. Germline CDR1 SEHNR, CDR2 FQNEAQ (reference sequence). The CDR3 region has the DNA TGTGCCAGCAGCTTAGTTTTAGCGGGGGGGCCAGGGAATGAGCAGTTCTTC. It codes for CASSLVLAGGPGNEQFF.

CDR3 loop: CASRTGDYYGYTF. The DNA for the CDR3 is TGTGCCAGCAGAACCGGGGACTACTATGGCTACACCTTC. The chain uses TRBV28 and TRBJ1-2; D is perhaps TRBD1 (5 bases). CDR3 size: 13 residues. Germline V gene data show CDR1 as MDHEN and CDR2 as SYDVKM. Trimming cost V 6 bases and J 3 bases, with 11 bases left between them.

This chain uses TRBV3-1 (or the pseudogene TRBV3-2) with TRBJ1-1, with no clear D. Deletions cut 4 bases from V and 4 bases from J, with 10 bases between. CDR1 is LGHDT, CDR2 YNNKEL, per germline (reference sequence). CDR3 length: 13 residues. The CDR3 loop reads CASSPPGVTEAFF. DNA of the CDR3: TGTGCCAGCAGCCCCCCCGGGGTCACTGAAGCTTTCTTT.

CDR3: CASSLRGSQPQHF. CDR3 nucleotides: TGTGCCAGCAGTTTAAGGGGGTCGCAGCCCCAGCATTTT. The chain has TRBV28 and TRBJ1-5; D is perhaps TRBD1 (6 bases). Germline V gives CDR1 MDHEN, CDR2 SYDVKM. Trimming removed 2 bases from V and 7 bases from J, with 9 bases in between. The length of the CDR3 is 13 residues.

CDR3 sequence: CASSPRTSGSGGAGNEQFF. CDR3 bases: TGTGCCAGCAGCCCGCGGACTAGCGGGAGCGGGGGGGCGGGAAATGAGCAGTTCTTC. This chain uses TRBV7-2 with TRBJ2-1; 13 bases agree with TRBD2. The CDR3 sequence is 19 residues long. Germline-derived CDR1 and CDR2 are SGHTA and FQGNSA. With 5 bases clipped from V and 7 bases from J, the junction kept 17 bases outside the gene matches.

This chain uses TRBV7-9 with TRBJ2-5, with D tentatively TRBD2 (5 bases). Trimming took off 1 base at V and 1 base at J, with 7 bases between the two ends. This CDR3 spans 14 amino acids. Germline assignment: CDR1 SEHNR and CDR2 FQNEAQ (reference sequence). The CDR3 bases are TGTGCCAGCAGCTTAGTGGGAGCCCAAGAGACCCAGTACTTC. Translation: CASSLVGAQETQYF.

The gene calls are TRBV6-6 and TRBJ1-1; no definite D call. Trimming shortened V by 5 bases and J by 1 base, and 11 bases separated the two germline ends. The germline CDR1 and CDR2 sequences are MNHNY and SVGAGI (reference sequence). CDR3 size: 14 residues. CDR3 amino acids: CASSTYGENTEAFF. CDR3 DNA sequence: TGTGCCAGCAGTACCTACGGGGAGAACACTGAAGCTTTCTTT.

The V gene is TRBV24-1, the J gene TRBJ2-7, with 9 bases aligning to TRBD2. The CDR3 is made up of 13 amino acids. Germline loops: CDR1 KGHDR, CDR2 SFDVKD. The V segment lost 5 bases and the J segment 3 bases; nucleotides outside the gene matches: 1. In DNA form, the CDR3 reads TGTGCCACCAGTGGTAGCGGGGGCTACGAGCAGTACTTC. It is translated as CATSGSGGYEQYF.

The CDR3 region is CASSFIGGSSYEQYF. As DNA, the CDR3 is TGTGCCAGCAGTTTTATCGGGGGAAGCTCCTACGAGCAGTACTTC. The V gene is TRBV28, the J gene TRBJ2-7, with a tentative D call TRBD2 (6 bases). The CDR3 length is 15 residues. Looked up from germline, CDR1 is MDHEN and CDR2 is SYDVKM. The ends were cut back, 3 bases at V and 0 bases at J, with 12 bases in the middle.

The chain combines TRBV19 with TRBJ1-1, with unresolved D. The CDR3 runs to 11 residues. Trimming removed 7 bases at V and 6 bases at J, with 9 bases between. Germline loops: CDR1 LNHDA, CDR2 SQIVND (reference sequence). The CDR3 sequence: CASTTISEAFF. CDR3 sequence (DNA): TGTGCCAGTACGACAATCTCTGAAGCTTTCTTT.

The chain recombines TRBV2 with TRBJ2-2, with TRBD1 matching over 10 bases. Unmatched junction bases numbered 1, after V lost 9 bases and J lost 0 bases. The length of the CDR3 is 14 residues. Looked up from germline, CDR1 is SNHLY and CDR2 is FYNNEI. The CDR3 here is CARGQGANTGELFF. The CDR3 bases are TGTGCCAGAGGACAGGGGGCGAACACCGGGGAGCTGTTTTTT.

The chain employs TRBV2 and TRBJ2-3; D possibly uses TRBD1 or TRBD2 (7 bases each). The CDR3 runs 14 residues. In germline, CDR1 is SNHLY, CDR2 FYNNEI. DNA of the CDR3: TGTGGCACCAGGGAGGGGGCCGGCACAGATACGCAGTATTTT. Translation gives CGTREGAGTDTQYF.

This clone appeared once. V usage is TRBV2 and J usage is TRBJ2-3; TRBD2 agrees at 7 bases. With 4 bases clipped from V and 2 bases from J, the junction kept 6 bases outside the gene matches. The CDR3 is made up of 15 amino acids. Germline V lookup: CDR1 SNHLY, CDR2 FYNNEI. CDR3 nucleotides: TGTGCCAGCAGTGTAGTGGGAGGGATCACAGATACGCAGTATTTT. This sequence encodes CASSVVGGITDTQYF.

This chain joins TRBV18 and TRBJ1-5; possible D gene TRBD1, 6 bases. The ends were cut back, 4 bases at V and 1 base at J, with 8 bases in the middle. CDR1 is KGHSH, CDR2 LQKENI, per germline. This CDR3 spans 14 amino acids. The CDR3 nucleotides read TGTGCCAGCTCACACAGGGAGAGCAATCAGCCCCAGCATTTT. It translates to CASSHRESNQPQHF.

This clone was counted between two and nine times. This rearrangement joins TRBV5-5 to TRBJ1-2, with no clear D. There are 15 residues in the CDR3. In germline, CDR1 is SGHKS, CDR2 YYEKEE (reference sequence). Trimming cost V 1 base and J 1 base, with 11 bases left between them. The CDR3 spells CASSLFPKFNYGYTF. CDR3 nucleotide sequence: TGTGCCAGCAGCTTGTTTCCCAAATTTAACTATGGCTACACCTTC. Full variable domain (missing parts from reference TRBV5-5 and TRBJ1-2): DAGVTQSPTHLIKTRGQQVTLRCSPISGHKSVSWYQQVLGQGPQFIFQYYEKEERGRGNFPDRFSARQFPNYSSELNVNALLLGDSALYLCASSLFPKFNYGYTFGSGTRLTVV.

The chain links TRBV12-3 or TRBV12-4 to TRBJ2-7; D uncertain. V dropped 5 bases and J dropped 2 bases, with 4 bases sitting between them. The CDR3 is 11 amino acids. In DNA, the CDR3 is TGTGCCAGCAGTGTCGCCTACGAGCAGTACTTC. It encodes CASSVAYEQYF.

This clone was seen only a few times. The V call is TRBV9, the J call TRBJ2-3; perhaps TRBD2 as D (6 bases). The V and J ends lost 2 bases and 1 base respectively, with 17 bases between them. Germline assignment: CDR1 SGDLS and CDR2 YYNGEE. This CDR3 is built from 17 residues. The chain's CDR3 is CASSVLGSGLRTDTQYF. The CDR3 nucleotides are TGTGCCAGCAGCGTCCTAGGTTCGGGACTCCGCACAGATACGCAGTATTTT.

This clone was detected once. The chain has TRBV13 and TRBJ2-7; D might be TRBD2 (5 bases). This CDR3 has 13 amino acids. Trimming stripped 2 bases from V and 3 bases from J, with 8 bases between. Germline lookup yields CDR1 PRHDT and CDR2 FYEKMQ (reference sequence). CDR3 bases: TGTGCCAGCAGCTTAAGGGAGTTCTACGAGCAGTACTTC. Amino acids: CASSLREFYEQYF. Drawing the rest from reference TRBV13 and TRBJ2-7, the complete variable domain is AAGVIQSPRHLIKEKRETATLKCYPIPRHDTVYWYQQGPGQDPQFLISFYEKMQSDKGSIPDRFSAQQFSDYHSELNMSSLELGDSALYFCASSLREFYEQYFGPGTRLTVT.

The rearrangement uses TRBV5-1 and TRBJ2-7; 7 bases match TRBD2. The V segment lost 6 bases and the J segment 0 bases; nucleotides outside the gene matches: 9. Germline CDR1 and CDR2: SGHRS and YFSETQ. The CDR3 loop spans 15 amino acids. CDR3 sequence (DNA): TGCGCCAGCACATGGGGGGGAGGCCGCTCCTACGAGCAGTACTTC. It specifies CASTWGGGRSYEQYF.